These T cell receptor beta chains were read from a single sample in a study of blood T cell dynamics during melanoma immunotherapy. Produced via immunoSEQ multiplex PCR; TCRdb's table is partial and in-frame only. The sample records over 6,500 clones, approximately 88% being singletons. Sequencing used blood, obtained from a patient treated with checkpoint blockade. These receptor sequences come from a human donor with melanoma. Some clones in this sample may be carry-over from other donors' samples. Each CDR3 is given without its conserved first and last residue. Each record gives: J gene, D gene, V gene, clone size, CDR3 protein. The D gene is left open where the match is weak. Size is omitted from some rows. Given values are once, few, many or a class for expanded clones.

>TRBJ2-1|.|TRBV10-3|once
AITGAGVAGSYNEQF
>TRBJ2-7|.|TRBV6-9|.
AQGSAYEQY
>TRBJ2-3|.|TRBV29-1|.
SVVEGTDTQY
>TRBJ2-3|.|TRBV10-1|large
ASSFPGDTQY
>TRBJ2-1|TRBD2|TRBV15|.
ATSSPGLAVGDEQF
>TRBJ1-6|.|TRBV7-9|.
ASRPGDNSPLH
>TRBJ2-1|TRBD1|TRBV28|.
ASSSSGGEQF
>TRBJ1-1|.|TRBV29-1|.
SVWSWNTEAF
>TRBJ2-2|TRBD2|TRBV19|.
ASSRTSGANTGELF
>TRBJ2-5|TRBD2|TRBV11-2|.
ASSLGGGGSQETQY
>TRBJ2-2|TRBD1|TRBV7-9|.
ASSLYGTANTGELF
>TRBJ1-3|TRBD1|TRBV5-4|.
ASSSTTGGQNTIY
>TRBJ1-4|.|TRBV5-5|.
ASSLVREGEKLF
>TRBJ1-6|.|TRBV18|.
ASSPMRGAYSPLH
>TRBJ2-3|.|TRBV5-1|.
ASSLGNGRVGDTQY
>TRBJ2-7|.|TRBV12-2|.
ASRLAVMNRGREQY
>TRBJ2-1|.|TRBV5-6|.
ASSRIQEYEQF
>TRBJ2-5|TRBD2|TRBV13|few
ASSLGGGRTETQY
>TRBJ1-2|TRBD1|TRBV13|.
ASSYPRQGHYGYT
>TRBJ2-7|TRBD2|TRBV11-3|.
ASSLAGAPYEQY
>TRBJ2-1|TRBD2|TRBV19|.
ASSMLAGVYNEQF
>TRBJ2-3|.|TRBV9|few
ASSVEGTDTQY
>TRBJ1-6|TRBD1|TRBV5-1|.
ASSLEVGAGGGPLH
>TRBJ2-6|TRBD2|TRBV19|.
ASISLAAGANVLT
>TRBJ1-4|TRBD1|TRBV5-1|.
ASSTDRGGDEKLF
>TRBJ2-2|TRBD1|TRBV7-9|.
ASSPGQGLTGELF
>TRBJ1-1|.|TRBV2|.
ASSGVGFGTRNTEAF
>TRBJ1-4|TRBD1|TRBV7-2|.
ASRKGATNEKLF
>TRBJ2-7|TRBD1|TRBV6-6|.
ASRGQGVSYEQY
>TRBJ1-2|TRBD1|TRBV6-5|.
ASSSHPTGNYGYT
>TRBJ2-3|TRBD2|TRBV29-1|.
SVVGVASGSDTQY
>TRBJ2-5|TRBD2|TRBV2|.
ASSILAGGETQY
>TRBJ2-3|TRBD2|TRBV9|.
ASKDSGGGWDTQY
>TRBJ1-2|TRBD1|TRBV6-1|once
ASSEARPGQGNYGYT
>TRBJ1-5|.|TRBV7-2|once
ASSLGGAGQPQH
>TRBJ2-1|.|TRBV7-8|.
ASSYGGRGNEQF
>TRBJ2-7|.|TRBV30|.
AWSQGQNEQY
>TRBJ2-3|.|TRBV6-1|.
ASRGFADTQY